A single TCR beta chain is shown here with its context. What it binds is unknown. The time point is: late sampling 161 to 241 days after vaccination in three convalescent patients. Described treatment: roughly 10-day PBMC culture with coronavirus spike peptide pools or control peptides (ViraFEST assay). Before TCRs were sequenced, ViraFEST expanded antigen-specific T cells with peptide pools. These data are taken from a study of vaccination and CD4 T cells after COVID-19. Cultured CD4+ T cell DNA was sequenced using the Oncomine TCR Beta short-read assay. TCRdb used MiXCR to reprocess the PCR reads, holding one entry per CDR3 protein. This sample has roughly 23,000 distinct CDR3 sequences; roughly 40% occur once, and the top ten carry roughly 9.6%. The CDR3 is 13 amino acids. Germline CDR1 DFQATT, CDR2 SNEGSKA (reference sequence). V gave up 4 bases and J gave up 1 base, with 9 bases separating them.

The specimen comprised CD4+ T cells from blood, cultured in vitro, sampled about 7 months after SARS-CoV-2 vaccination. This rearrangement joins TRBV20-1 to TRBJ2-3; D may be TRBD1 (5 bases). The TCR sequence derives from a human donor who had recovered from COVID-19. CDR3 DNA: TGCAGTGCTAAGGAAGGGGGCACAGATACGCAGTATTTT. Translating gives CSAKEGGTDTQYF.